This T cell receptor delta chain was observed in a study of γδ T cells in repeated Plasmodium falciparum infection. Germline CDR1 TVYSNPD, CDR2 GDNSRS (reference sequence). The V end was cut by 4 bases, the J end by 2 bases, with 26 bases between. This CDR3 spans 17 amino acids. TCRdb redid the clone calls on the multiplex PCR reads with CATT. The sample consists of tens of thousands of delta-chain clones, over 1.3% of them appearing once. Bulk repertoires came from Vgamma9/Vdelta2+ or Vdelta2-negative gammadelta T cells flow-sorted from PBMC. This clone was seen ten or more times. This probably arose from a read error, given a far larger clone one base away. Other DNA sequences in the same sample also yield this CDR3.

The clonotype was recovered from a pool of human donors (malaria-infected and uninfected, not separated). Sequencing was done on a sample of gamma-delta T cells from blood. The chain links TRDV3 to TRDJ1; D ambiguous. In DNA form, the CDR3 reads TGTGCCTCCACCTGGTCCCCGTATCGTAGGGAGACCGATAAACTCATCTTT. Its protein product is CASTWSPYRRETDKLIF.